This is a list of T cell receptor beta chains from one sample in a study of OX40 agonist ivuxolimab in advanced cancers. Assay used: immunoSEQ multiplex PCR; TCRdb lists only in-frame clones, some missing. The repertoire holds about 79,000 clones, approximately 84% seen once, with around 0.49% in the top ten. The source material was CD4+ or CD8+ T cells sorted from blood, sampled in a trial of the OX40 agonist ivuxolimab. Receptor source: an adult with an advanced solid tumor such as melanoma, head and neck, liver or kidney cancer. Both conserved end residues are part of each CDR3. The size field is filled for only some rows; it gives once, few, many or a size class.

cdr3_length,j_call,v_call,clone_size,cdr3_aa
12,TRBJ2-5,TRBV7-8,-,CASREYQETQYF
15,TRBJ2-1,TRBV6-5,-,CASRKTSAPYNEQFF
16,TRBJ2-3,TRBV10-3,-,CAISESTSGSPDTQYF
17,TRBJ2-3,TRBV7-2,-,CASSLRLAGANTDTQYF
18,TRBJ1-4,TRBV19,-,CASSIGFYRRRKEEKLFF
15,TRBJ2-7,TRBV4-3,-,CASSQWIGGVYEQYF
11,TRBJ1-1,TRBV29-1,-,CSSWINTEAFF
15,TRBJ1-3,TRBV5-1,-,CASSLGQGKETLDHF
15,TRBJ2-3,TRBV19,-,CASSVRDRGQDTQYF
14,TRBJ1-2,TRBV4-3,-,CASSQGPRESGYTF
15,TRBJ1-5,TRBV4-3,-,CASSQEPRWNQPQHF
15,TRBJ1-1,TRBV11-2,-,CASSLRERGQGEAFF
14,TRBJ2-5,TRBV19,-,CASSSLGQGGTQYF
15,TRBJ1-2,TRBV6-5,-,CASSPWTAGNYGYTF
14,TRBJ2-5,TRBV7-2,-,CASSWGLDYETQYF
18,TRBJ2-7,TRBV28,-,CASSPFWTSGGSSYEQYF
13,TRBJ1-2,TRBV7-9,-,CATEGGEPRGYTF
16,TRBJ2-1,TRBV30,-,CAWIYSWSPPDNEQFF
15,TRBJ2-3,TRBV7-9,-,CASSEDGGSADTQYF
15,TRBJ1-1,TRBV11-2,-,CASSSSDRGDTEAFF
14,TRBJ1-1,TRBV15,-,CATSALRANTEAFF
16,TRBJ1-2,TRBV7-2,-,CASSLQGTRGLEGYTF
14,TRBJ1-4,TRBV6-6,-,CASTPRESGEKLFF
16,TRBJ2-2,TRBV7-9,-,CASSRTGTDHTGELFF
15,TRBJ1-2,TRBV18,-,CASSPGQGATYGYTF
15,TRBJ2-7,TRBV30,few,CAWSVLTRSDGEQYF
14,TRBJ1-1,TRBV9,few,CASSTGGGSPEAFF
15,TRBJ1-1,TRBV28,-,CASSHSPDRGTEAFF
16,TRBJ2-5,TRBV9,-,CASSPATGERGETQYF
15,TRBJ2-3,TRBV25-1,-,CASSARTGSTDTQYF
15,TRBJ1-2,TRBV2,-,CASSETRGSGYGYTF
16,TRBJ2-3,TRBV6-6,once,CASRTSGGARSGTQYF
16,TRBJ2-6,TRBV5-1,-,CASSTTGSVGANVLTF
15,TRBJ1-2,TRBV6-5,-,CASSSRDRAYYGYTF
13,TRBJ2-2,TRBV7-2,-,CASSLGPPGELFF
16,TRBJ1-1,TRBV9,-,CASSLTGSLMNTEAFF
12,TRBJ1-1,TRBV6-5,-,CASREGAAEAFF
19,TRBJ2-6,TRBV7-8,-,CASSPTRTFYRAGANVLTF
14,TRBJ1-4,TRBV28,-,CASLPGQGNEKLFF
15,TRBJ2-2,TRBV5-1,-,CASSDRTEVAGELFF
12,TRBJ2-1,TRBV18,-,CASSPDNLSQFF
16,TRBJ2-2,TRBV7-2,-,CASSFASGSGTGELFF
11,TRBJ2-7,TRBV11-2,-,CASSLGHEQYF
17,TRBJ2-1,TRBV11-2,-,CASSPPIRTSGSNEQFF
14,TRBJ1-4,TRBV2,-,CASSPGSNNEKLFF
15,TRBJ1-6,TRBV6-5,-,CASSYSRQVSSPLHF
15,TRBJ2-3,TRBV9,-,CASSVAGGGADTQYF
12,TRBJ2-1,TRBV11-1,-,CASSPDRIEQFF
13,TRBJ2-5,TRBV6-5,-,CASSYRSQETQYF
15,TRBJ2-5,TRBV6-5,-,CASSLDRGPQETQYF
18,TRBJ2-4,TRBV2,-,CASSETVTLAGGQSIQYF